A selection of T cell receptor beta chains follows, all from one sample in a study of blood T cell repertoires in COVID-19. Method: immunoSEQ multiplex PCR; TCRdb's copy keeps in-frame clones and lacks some. The table includes about 340,000 clones, about 86% detected once. The sample comprised PBMCs or T cells enriched from blood (not recorded which). The receptors come from a woman aged 40-49 years with acute COVID-19. CDR3s include the opening cysteine and the closing phenylalanine or tryptophan. Each record gives: clone size, J gene, D gene, V gene, CDR3 protein, CDR3 DNA. The D gene is left open where the match is weak. The size entry is marked missing in some rows and otherwise reads once, few, many or a size class.

. TRBJ2-5 TRBD2 TRBV28 CASSFQRGGEETQYF TGTGCCAGCAGTTTCCAGCGGGGGGGTGAAGAGACCCAGTACTTC
. TRBJ2-2 . TRBV25-1 CASSEGGSVTGELFF TGTGCCAGCAGTGAAGGCGGCAGTGTCACCGGGGAGCTGTTTTTT
once TRBJ1-5 TRBD1 TRBV7-9 CASSPGTGNNQPQHF TGTGCCAGCAGCCCCGGGACAGGGAACAATCAGCCCCAGCATTTT
few TRBJ2-7 TRBD1 TRBV7-9 CASSRGQDYEQYF TGTGCCAGCAGCCGGGGACAGGACTACGAGCAGTACTTC
once TRBJ2-3 TRBD2 TRBV6-5 CASLGAGVGDTQYF TGTGCCAGCTTAGGGGCGGGAGTGGGAGATACGCAGTATTTT
once TRBJ1-1 . TRBV5-1 CASSLWNRKNTEAFF TGCGCCAGCAGCTTGTGGAACAGGAAGAACACTGAAGCTTTCTTT
. TRBJ1-1 . TRBV18 CASSPAPLSVDTEAFF TGTGCCAGCTCACCAGCCCCGTTATCGGTGGACACTGAAGCTTTCTTT
. TRBJ2-3 TRBD2 TRBV4-2 CASSPLAGGPGTDTQYF TGTGCCAGCAGCCCACTAGCGGGAGGGCCGGGGACAGATACGCAGTATTTT
. TRBJ1-5 TRBD1 TRBV19 CASSISGGQGASHQPQHF TGTGCCAGTAGTATTTCTGGGGGACAGGGGGCCTCTCATCAGCCCCAGCATTTT
. TRBJ2-5 TRBD1 TRBV7-9 CASSLYRGNGETQYF TGTGCCAGCAGCTTATACAGGGGGAACGGGGAGACCCAGTACTTC
. TRBJ2-3 TRBD2 TRBV27 CASRAWAGADTQYF TGTGCCAGCAGGGCTTGGGCGGGAGCAGATACGCAGTATTTT
. TRBJ2-3 . TRBV7-9 CASSPTGGLGTDTQYF TGTGCCAGCAGTCCCACGGGGGGCTTAGGCACAGATACGCAGTATTTT
. TRBJ2-2 TRBD1 TRBV3-1/TRBV3-2 CASSPGTGITGELFF TGTGCCAGCAGTCCAGGGACAGGGATCACCGGGGAGCTGTTTTTT
few TRBJ2-3 . TRBV7-9 CASSPSTDTQYF TGTGCCAGCAGCCCTAGCACAGATACGCAGTATTTT
. TRBJ1-2 TRBD1 TRBV5-5 CASSSGQVVSF TGTGCCAGCAGCTCCGGACAGGTAGTGTCCTTC
. TRBJ2-3 . TRBV28 CASSYRGTQYF TGTGCCAGCAGCTACCGGGGTACGCAGTATTTT
. TRBJ2-3 TRBD2 TRBV20-1 CSASVAGVLDTQYF TGCAGTGCTAGTGTAGCGGGAGTTTTAGATACGCAGTATTTT
. TRBJ2-2 . TRBV6-5 CASGTDRFSGELFF TGTGCCAGCGGAACAGACAGGTTTTCCGGGGAGCTGTTTTTT
. TRBJ1-1 TRBD1 TRBV6-2/TRBV6-3 CASSRLDRGGEAFF TGTGCCAGCAGTAGATTGGACAGGGGAGGTGAAGCTTTCTTT
once TRBJ2-1 TRBD2 TRBV7-8 CASSPRETSGRNEQFF TGTGCCAGCAGCCCACGGGAGACTAGCGGGAGAAATGAGCAGTTCTTC
. TRBJ2-3 TRBD2 TRBV4-3 CASSQLSGRGGSADTQYF TGCGCCAGCAGCCAATTGAGCGGGAGAGGTGGTAGCGCAGATACGCAGTATTTT
. TRBJ1-6 . TRBV5-4 CASSLERGYNSPLHF TGTGCCAGCAGCTTGGAACGGGGCTATAATTCACCCCTCCACTTT
. TRBJ1-1 . TRBV18 CASSPSQGMNTEAFF TGTGCCAGCTCACCGTCTCAGGGGATGAACACTGAAGCTTTCTTT
. TRBJ2-1 TRBD2 TRBV7-2 CASSLGTSGQTYNEQFF TGTGCCAGCAGCTTAGGGACTAGCGGGCAAACCTACAATGAGCAGTTCTTC
. TRBJ2-1 . TRBV5-1 CASSLALKNSYNEQFF TGCGCCAGCAGCTTGGCCCTTAAAAACTCCTACAATGAGCAGTTCTTC
. TRBJ1-4 TRBD1 TRBV15 CATSRIKGRAGGASEKLFF TGTGCCACCAGCCGGATTAAAGGGCGGGCAGGGGGCGCGAGTGAAAAACTGTTTTTT
. TRBJ2-2 TRBD1 TRBV7-3 CASSYDRAGELFF TGTGCCAGCAGCTACGACAGGGCCGGGGAGCTGTTTTTT
. TRBJ1-1 . TRBV19 CASSISGGPGRTEAFF TGTGCCAGTAGTATCAGCGGGGGCCCGGGTCGCACTGAAGCTTTCTTT
. TRBJ1-1 . TRBV18 CASSPSLNTEAFF TGTGCCAGCTCACCAAGCTTGAACACTGAAGCTTTCTTT
. TRBJ1-3 . TRBV10-3 CAIRAPVGGSGNTIYF TGTGCCATCAGAGCACCCGTAGGGGGATCAGGAAACACCATATATTTT
. TRBJ1-2 TRBD1 TRBV6-6 CASRQGQGNYGYTF TGTGCCAGCAGACAGGGACAGGGAAACTATGGCTACACCTTC
. TRBJ1-5 . TRBV11-2 CASSRSGGGNQPQHF TGTGCCAGCAGCCGTAGTGGGGGGGGCAATCAGCCCCAGCATTTT
. TRBJ1-1 . TRBV5-1 CASSPVQGNTEAFF TGCGCCAGCAGCCCCGTACAGGGTAACACTGAAGCTTTCTTT
. TRBJ2-1 . TRBV18 CASSPFSPRANEQFF TGTGCCAGCTCACCATTTTCACCCAGGGCCAATGAGCAGTTCTTC
. TRBJ2-5 . TRBV27 CASSFGGTAGETQYF TGTGCCAGCAGTTTTGGAGGGACCGCGGGGGAGACCCAGTACTTC
. TRBJ2-3 . TRBV7-9 CASSLGAGFTDTQYF TGTGCCAGCAGCTTAGGGGCAGGGTTCACAGATACGCAGTATTTT
. TRBJ2-1 TRBD1 TRBV7-3 CASSRGQGNEQFF TGTGCCAGCAGCCGCGGACAGGGCAATGAGCAGTTCTTC
. TRBJ1-1 . TRBV3-1/TRBV3-2 CASSREPTEAFF TGTGCCAGCAGCCGGGAGCCCACTGAAGCTTTCTTT
. TRBJ2-3 TRBD2 TRBV4-1 CASSQVGLAGGQDRRLQYF TGCGCCAGCAGCCAAGTTGGGCTAGCGGGGGGCCAGGATCGGCGTTTGCAGTATTTT
. TRBJ1-1 . TRBV12-3/TRBV12-4 CASSLGPSVEAFF TGTGCCAGCAGTTTAGGTCCGAGTGTTGAAGCTTTCTTT
. TRBJ1-2 . TRBV3-1/TRBV3-2 CASSQGHGLYGYTF TGTGCCAGCAGCCAGGGACACGGGCTCTATGGCTACACCTTC
. TRBJ2-2 TRBD2 TRBV5-1 CASSMTSGIKVGELFF TGCGCCAGCAGCATGACTAGCGGGATTAAGGTCGGGGAGCTGTTTTTT
. TRBJ1-4 . TRBV19 CASSYSGARKEKLFF TGTGCCAGTAGTTACTCAGGGGCCCGAAAAGAAAAACTGTTTTTT
. TRBJ2-7 . TRBV11-2 CASSLLRDRGSYEQYF TGTGCCAGCAGCTTATTGCGTGATAGGGGTTCCTACGAGCAGTACTTC
. TRBJ2-1 . TRBV5-4 CASSIEQDLGYNEQFF TGTGCCAGCAGCATAGAACAGGATTTGGGGTACAATGAGCAGTTCTTC